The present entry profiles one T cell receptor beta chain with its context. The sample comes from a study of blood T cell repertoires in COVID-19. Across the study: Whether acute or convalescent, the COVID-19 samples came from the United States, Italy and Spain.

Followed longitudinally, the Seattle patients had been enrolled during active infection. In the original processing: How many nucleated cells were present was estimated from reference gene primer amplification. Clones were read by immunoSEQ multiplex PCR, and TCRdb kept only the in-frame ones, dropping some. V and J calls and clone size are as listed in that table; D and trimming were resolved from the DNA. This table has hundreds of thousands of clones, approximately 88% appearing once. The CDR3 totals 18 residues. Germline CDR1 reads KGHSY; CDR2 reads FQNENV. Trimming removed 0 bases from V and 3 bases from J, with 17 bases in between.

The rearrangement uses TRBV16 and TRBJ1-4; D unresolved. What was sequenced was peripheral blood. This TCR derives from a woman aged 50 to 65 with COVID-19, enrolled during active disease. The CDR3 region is CASSQSGRQALSNEKLFF. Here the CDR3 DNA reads TGTGCCAGCAGCCAATCCGGTCGGCAGGCGCTATCTAATGAAAAACTGTTTTTT.